The 24 T cell receptor beta chains below were found in one sample sequenced in a study of blood T cell repertoires in COVID-19. Using immunoSEQ multiplex PCR, the repertoire was profiled, and TCRdb retains in-frame clones only, with some absent. The profile shows approximately 330,000 clones, about 90% of them singletons. The source material was peripheral blood. These TCRs come from a woman aged 40 to 50 with COVID-19, enrolled during active disease.

V usage is TRBV2 and J usage is TRBJ1-5; D remains unclear. Trimming removed 5 bases at V and 0 bases at J, with 8 bases between. The CDR3 extends over 14 amino acids. Looked up from germline, CDR1 is SNHLY and CDR2 is FYNNEI. The CDR3 is CASSFTYSNQPQHF. CDR3 DNA: TGTGCCAGCAGTTTCACCTATAGCAATCAGCCCCAGCATTTT.

The chain has TRBV27 and TRBJ2-1, with 7 bases aligning to TRBD2. Germline CDR1 reads MNHEY; CDR2 reads SMNVEV (reference sequence). This CDR3 has 18 amino acids. V lost 4 bases, J lost 7 bases, and 19 bases stayed unmatched. CDR3 loop: CASSSDPHGGRLVNEQFF. Here the CDR3 DNA reads TGTGCCAGCAGTTCCGACCCCCACGGCGGGAGATTAGTAAATGAGCAGTTCTTC.

This rearrangement joins TRBV10-3 to TRBJ1-1, with D maybe TRBD1 (6 bases). CDR3 length: 16 amino acids. The V end lost 0 bases, the J end lost 1 base, and 12 bases lay between the germline ends. The germline V gene encodes CDR1 ENHRY and CDR2 SYGVKD. The CDR3 loop is CAISESWGLRNTEAFF. DNA for the CDR3: TGTGCCATCAGTGAGTCGTGGGGGCTGAGGAACACTGAAGCTTTCTTT.

In the case of this clone: The junction does not match germline at one end; this may be a read error. In nucleotides, the CDR3 is TGCGCCCGCAGCTTGGCTAGCGGGAGGGGGGGTGAGCAGTTCTTC. Protein sequence: CARSLASGRGGEQFF. V usage is TRBV5-1 and J usage is TRBJ2-1, with 12 bases lining up with TRBD2. The germline V gene has CDR1 SGHRS and CDR2 YFSETQ. This CDR3 has 15 amino acids.

The chain links TRBV6-6 to TRBJ2-7, with 16 nucleotides matching TRBD2. The CDR3 sequence is 16 residues long. J gave up 6 bases and V 2 bases, and 4 bases lay outside the gene matches. The germline gives CDR1 MNHNY, CDR2 SVGAGI (reference sequence). Here the CDR3 DNA reads TGTGCCAGCAGTTACCCTGGGACTAGCGGGAGGGCCGAGCAGTACTTC. Translating it yields CASSYPGTSGRAEQYF.

This sequence joins TRBV30 and TRBJ1-1; D is unclear. The CDR3 contains 16 residues. Germline CDR1 reads GTSNPN; CDR2 reads SVGIG (reference sequence). With 0 bases removed from V and 5 bases from J, the gap between germline ends came to 19 bases. DNA for the CDR3: TGTGCCTGGAGTGTACGGAGTCGGGGAACGGGGACTGAAGCTTTCTTT. Its protein product is CAWSVRSRGTGTEAFF.

The chain joins TRBV28 to TRBJ1-5; 8 bases fit TRBD1. The CDR3 sequence is 15 residues long. Germline assignment: CDR1 MDHEN and CDR2 SYDVKM. Trimming cost V 6 bases and J 4 bases; bases outside gene matches: 8. CDR3 sequence (DNA): TGTGCCAGCAGACGAACAGGGGGGGTAAATCAGCCCCAGCATTTT. It codes for CASRRTGGVNQPQHF. Full variable domain (missing parts from reference TRBV28 and TRBJ1-5): DVKVTQSSRYLVKRTGEKVFLECVQDMDHENMFWYRQDPGLGLRLIYFSYDVKMKEKGDIPEGYSVSREKKERFSLILESASTNQTSMYLCASRRTGGVNQPQHFGDGTRLSIL.

The chain couples TRBV10-3 to TRBJ2-1; D may be TRBD1 (6 bases). V was clipped by 10 bases and J by 6 bases, with 22 bases between them. This CDR3 spans 15 amino acids. Per germline, CDR1 ENHRY and CDR2 SYGVKD. In nucleotides, the CDR3 is TGTGCCAGCACCGAGTCAGGGGTGCGTATCAATGAGCAGTTCTTC. The encoded protein is CASTESGVRINEQFF.

The CDR3 is CASSLSMGHGYTF. DNA for the CDR3: TGTGCCAGCAGCTTGAGTATGGGGCATGGCTACACCTTC. This chain links TRBV7-9 with TRBJ1-2, with D possibly being TRBD1 (5 bases). The CDR3 is 13 amino acids. Looked up from germline, CDR1 is SEHNR and CDR2 is FQNEAQ (reference sequence). Trimming shortened V by 3 bases and J by 6 bases, and 11 bases separated the two germline ends.

About this clone: The junction and the germline gene differ at one end; a read error may be behind it. CDR3 region: CASSLLGQGGELAF. The CDR3, as DNA: TGCGCCAGCAGCTTGCTTGGACAGGGAGGGGAATTAGCCTTC. V usage is TRBV5-1 and J usage is TRBJ1-2, with 8 bases matching TRBD1. This CDR3 comprises 14 residues. Germline assignment: CDR1 SGHRS and CDR2 YFSETQ.

This chain joins TRBV18 and TRBJ2-3; 8 bases match TRBD2. There are 17 residues in the CDR3. Germline values: CDR1 KGHSH, CDR2 LQKENI. Trimming at V came to 5 bases and at J to 4 bases, leaving 14 bases not matched to a gene. The CDR3 DNA sequence: TGTGCCAGCTCAGCAACGGGAGGGTCGGGAAGCTCAGATACGCAGTATTTT. Residues: CASSATGGSGSSDTQYF.

The V gene is TRBV4-2, the J gene TRBJ1-5; 10 bases are a match to TRBD1. The ends lost 4 bases at V and 5 bases at J; junction bases unmatched: 8. Germline V gives CDR1 LGHNA, CDR2 YNFKEQ. The CDR3 length is 16 residues. The DNA of the CDR3 is TGTGCCAGCAGCCGGCGGGACAGGGGCGCTGATCAGCCCCAGCATTTT. Its translation is CASSRRDRGADQPQHF.

J is TRBJ1-2 and V is TRBV6-2 or TRBV6-3; D remains ambiguous. The CDR3 is 13 amino acids. CDR1 MNHEY and CDR2 SVGEGT come from the germline V gene. Trimming left V 2 bases short and J 8 bases short, with 12 bases between. CDR3: CASSYESLGGYTF. CDR3 in DNA: TGTGCCAGCAGTTACGAGTCCCTCGGGGGCTACACCTTC.

The V gene is TRBV9, the J gene TRBJ2-7, with 8 bases lining up with TRBD2. Trimming took 0 bases from V and 5 from J; bases not matched to a gene: 13. Germline V gives CDR1 SGDLS, CDR2 YYNGEE. There are 17 residues in the CDR3. CDR3 DNA: TGTGCCAGCAGCGTAGATCTGCCGACTAGCGTTCTCGACGAGCAGTACTTC. This gives the protein CASSVDLPTSVLDEQYF.

The chain uses TRBV6-5 and TRBJ1-2; D is possibly TRBD1 (6 bases). This CDR3 has 14 residues. From germline, CDR1 is MNHEY and CDR2 SVGAGI. Deletions cut 2 bases from V and 8 bases from J, with 15 bases between. The CDR3 sequence is CASSYLGQGKGYTF. The CDR3 DNA is TGTGCCAGCAGTTACCTCGGCCAGGGGAAAGGCTACACCTTC.

The chain joins TRBV28 to TRBJ2-3, with TRBD2 matching over 10 bases. The CDR3 has 15 amino acids. Germline CDR1 reads MDHEN; CDR2 reads SYDVKM. The J segment lost 6 bases and the V segment lost 4 bases, leaving 7 bases of the junction unmatched. CDR3 coding DNA: TGTGCCAGCAGTTACAGCGGGGGGGCCGGGGATACGCAGTATTTT. As protein: CASSYSGGAGDTQYF. The full variable domain, with the rest looked up from reference TRBV28 and TRBJ2-3, is DVKVTQSSRYLVKRTGEKVFLECVQDMDHENMFWYRQDPGLGLRLIYFSYDVKMKEKGDIPEGYSVSREKKERFSLILESASTNQTSMYLCASSYSGGAGDTQYFGPGTRLTVL.

The V and J genes are TRBV19 and TRBJ2-1, with 10 positions matching TRBD2. The CDR3 has 14 amino acids. CDR1 is LNHDA and CDR2 is SQIVND in the germline V gene (reference sequence). V lost 6 bases, J lost 7 bases, and 6 bases stayed unmatched. DNA for the CDR3: TGTGCCAGTAGGAGTCCTAGCGGGAGAAATGAGCAGTTCTTC. This gives the protein CASRSPSGRNEQFF.

The count of this clone is one. The chain has TRBV9 and TRBJ1-1; D remains unclear. V shed 0 bases and J shed 5 bases, with 11 bases lying between them. This CDR3 comprises 14 residues. Looked up from germline, CDR1 is SGDLS and CDR2 is YYNGEE. In DNA form, the CDR3 reads TGTGCCAGCAGCGTAGAGGCCGGGAGGACTGAAGCTTTCTTT. This sequence encodes CASSVEAGRTEAFF. Drawing the rest from reference TRBV9 and TRBJ1-1, the complete variable domain is DSGVTQTPKHLITATGQRVTLRCSPRSGDLSVYWYQQSLDQGLQFLIQYYNGEERAKGNILERFSAQQFPDLHSELNLSSLELGDSALYFCASSVEAGRTEAFFGQGTRLTVV.

The CDR3 DNA reads as TGTGCCAGTAAGGCCGGGGGGGGGCCTTACAATGAGCAGTTCTTC. Translated, it gives CASKAGGGPYNEQFF. The chain employs TRBV19 and TRBJ2-1; 8 bases map to TRBD2. Germline CDR1 reads LNHDA; CDR2 reads SQIVND (reference sequence). This CDR3 is 15 amino acids long. The junction had 9 bases not matched to a gene; V was cut back by 7 bases and J by 4 bases.

This chain joins TRBV11-3 and TRBJ2-1, with D tentatively TRBD1 (5 bases). Per the germline V gene, CDR1 is SGHNT and CDR2 is YENEEA. The V gene lost 4 bases and the J gene lost 0 bases, with 7 bases spanning the gap. The CDR3 spans 14 residues. As DNA, the CDR3 is TGTGCCAGCAGCTCAGACAGCTCCTACAATGAGCAGTTCTTC. As protein: CASSSDSSYNEQFF. The whole variable domain, filled in from reference TRBV11-3 and TRBJ2-1, reads EAGVVQSPRYKIIEKKQPVAFWCNPISGHNTLYWYLQNLGQGPELLIRYENEEAVDDSQLPKDRFSAERLKGVDSTLKIQPAELGDSAVYLCASSSDSSYNEQFFGPGTRLTVL.

This clone was detected only once. This chain links TRBV7-9 with TRBJ1-2, with D maybe TRBD1 (5 bases). Trimming stripped 6 bases from V and 10 bases from J, with 18 bases between. The germline V gene encodes CDR1 SEHNR and CDR2 FQNEAQ (reference sequence). There are 13 residues in the CDR3. The CDR3 nucleotides are TGTGCCAGCAGAGGCAATGGGCGGGGACCCTACACCTTC. As protein: CASRGNGRGPYTF.

The rearrangement links TRBV6-1 to TRBJ2-5, with unresolved D. CDR1 is MNHNS, CDR2 SASEGT, per germline. The CDR3 sequence is 14 residues long. Trimming took 0 bases from V and 3 from J, leaving 8 bases between them. The CDR3: CASSEAAVKETQYF. Here the CDR3 DNA reads TGTGCCAGCAGTGAAGCGGCCGTCAAAGAGACCCAGTACTTC.

The chain is built from TRBV4-3 and TRBJ2-5; D might be TRBD2 (6 bases). This CDR3 region has 15 residues. From germline, CDR1 is LGHNA and CDR2 YSLEER. Trimming left V 0 bases short and J 4 bases short, with 12 bases between. DNA of the CDR3: TGCGCCAGCAGCCAAGATAGGAGGGGCGTAGAGACCCAGTACTTC. It translates to CASSQDRRGVETQYF.

This chain uses TRBV19 with TRBJ2-7; TRBD2 might be the D (6 bases). This CDR3 is built from 14 residues. V lost 5 bases, J lost 7 bases, and 18 bases lay in between. The V gene's germline CDR1 is LNHDA and CDR2 SQIVND (reference sequence). The CDR3 coding sequence is TGTGCCAGTAGTGGGGCGGGGCGGAATCAAGAGCAGTACTTC. It specifies CASSGAGRNQEQYF.